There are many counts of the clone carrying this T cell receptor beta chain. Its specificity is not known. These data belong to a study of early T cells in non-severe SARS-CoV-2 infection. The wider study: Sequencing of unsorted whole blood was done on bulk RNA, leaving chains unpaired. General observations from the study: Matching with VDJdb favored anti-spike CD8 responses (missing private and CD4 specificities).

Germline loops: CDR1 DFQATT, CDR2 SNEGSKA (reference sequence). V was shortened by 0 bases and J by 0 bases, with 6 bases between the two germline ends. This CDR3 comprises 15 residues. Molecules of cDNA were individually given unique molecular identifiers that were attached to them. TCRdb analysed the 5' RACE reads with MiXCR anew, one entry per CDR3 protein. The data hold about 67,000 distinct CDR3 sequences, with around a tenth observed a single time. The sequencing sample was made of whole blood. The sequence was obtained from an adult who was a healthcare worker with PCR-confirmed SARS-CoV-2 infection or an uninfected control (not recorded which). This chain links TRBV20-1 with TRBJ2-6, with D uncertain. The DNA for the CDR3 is TGCAGTGCTAGAGATCGGCGCTCTGGGGCCAACGTCCTGACTTTC. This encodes CSARDRRSGANVLTF.